The clone carrying this T cell receptor beta chain was counted a single time. TCRdb's table, derived via immunoSEQ multiplex PCR, lists solely in-frame clones and lacks some. The table records about 59,000 clones, roughly 90% of them present only once. The source of the sample is a study of control samples from healthy donors and cancer patients. The V gene's germline CDR1 is SGDLS and CDR2 YYNGEE. The V end lost 2 bases, the J end lost 2 bases, and 11 bases lay between the germline ends. The length of the CDR3 is 15 residues. The sample comprised PBMCs. This chain connects TRBV9 to TRBJ2-1; the D call may be TRBD1 or TRBD2 (6 bases each). The sequence derives from a man aged 35-49 years with colorectal cancer. CDR3 amino acids: CASSVRGQAYNEQFF. The CDR3 DNA follows: TGTGCCAGCAGCGTTCGGGGGCAGGCCTACAATGAGCAGTTCTTC. Variable domain in full (rest from reference TRBV9 and TRBJ2-1): DSGVTQTPKHLITATGQRVTLRCSPRSGDLSVYWYQQSLDQGLQFLIQYYNGEERAKGNILERFSAQQFPDLHSELNLSSLELGDSALYFCASSVRGQAYNEQFFGPGTRLTVL.